This TCR beta chain was sequenced for a study of T cells in Graves' hyperthyroidism and ophthalmopathy. Study overall: Peripheral blood was drawn at first diagnosis, prior to all treatment.

The germline V and J ends were trimmed by 1 base and 1 base, with 14 bases remaining between them. The germline V gene has CDR1 MDHEN and CDR2 SYDVKM. This CDR3 is 17 amino acids long. Authors of the study amplified TCR beta CDR3 regions from RNA transcripts. The TCR CDR3 was amplified in a first-round RT-PCR using the HTBI primer set. TCRdb re-called the multiplex PCR reads through MiXCR, storing one row per CDR3 protein. The data hold about 300,000 distinct CDR3 sequences, with roughly 13% observed a single time. This clonotype has a count of ten or more. Absent ophthalmopathy progression within 18 months defined stable Graves' hyperthyroidism. Investigators excluded patients with uncontrolled infection, other autoimmune disease, pregnancy or lactation.

This chain connects TRBV28 to TRBJ1-5; TRBD1 is a possible D gene (5 bases). The clonotype was recovered from a woman aged 40-49 years with Graves' hyperthyroidism. Sequenced input: blood. Written as DNA, the CDR3 is TGTGCCAGCAGTTTATCTTTACTACAGGTGAGCAATCAGCCCCAGCATTTT. Its translation is CASSLSLLQVSNQPQHF.